Included here is one T cell receptor (beta chain) sequence, with context. The sample comes from a study of cytotoxic CD8 clonotypes in ibrutinib-treated CLL. In the study overall: The patients, roughly ten relapsed/refractory and roughly 15 treatment-naive, included approximately 18 who were IGHV unmutated. Overall, around 25 responses were partial and 2 complete; following median roughly 68 months, approximately 15 patients stayed remitted and around twelve progressed. Sample averages reached around 270,000 productive templates and some 94,000 productive rearrangements.

Here immunoSEQ multiplex PCR was the method, and the copy in TCRdb shows in-frame clones only, minus some. The repertoire holds about 300,000 clones, with around 77% as singletons. The CDR3 is made up of 16 amino acids. The J gene is TRBJ2-6, the V gene TRBV12-2; TRBD2 is the table's D call, not checked against the DNA. TRBV12-2 is annotated as a pseudogene. Material: PBMCs, obtained at disease progression, from a patient treated with ibrutinib. The clonotype originates from a human donor with chronic lymphocytic leukemia. The CDR3 DNA reads as TGTGCAAGTCGCTTACCCGGGAGCTCTGGGGCCAACGTCCTGACTTTC. Protein: CASRLPGSSGANVLTF.